The T cell receptor beta chain described here comes from a study of T cells in Graves' hyperthyroidism and ophthalmopathy. RNA transcripts gave rise to amplified TCR beta CDR3 regions. The HTBI primer set was used in a first-round RT-PCR of the TCR CDR3. TCRdb analysed the multiplex PCR reads with MiXCR anew, one entry per CDR3 protein. Of approximately 720,000 distinct CDR3 sequences detected, 18% appear once; the ten largest clones hold around 15%. 10 ml fresh peripheral blood yielded the PBMCs. Many counts were recorded for this clonotype. The receptor was derived from a woman between 50 and 59 years old with Graves' hyperthyroidism that later progressed to Graves' ophthalmopathy. Sequences were obtained from blood.

CDR3 in DNA: TGTGCCAGTAGTACGGGGCGCACAGATACGCAGTATTTT. This encodes CASSTGRTDTQYF. J is TRBJ2-3 and V is TRBV19, with D perhaps TRBD1 or TRBD2 (5 bases each). The CDR3 totals 13 residues. V was clipped by 4 bases and J by 1 base, with 6 bases between them. Germline values: CDR1 LNHDA, CDR2 SQIVND (reference sequence).